These 5 T cell receptor beta chains were all obtained from the same sample, sequenced in a study of blood T cell repertoires in COVID-19. The assay was immunoSEQ multiplex PCR, and TCRdb's table has in-frame clones only and misses some. Altogether 150,000 to 200,000 clones are present, around 90% being singletons, with the ten largest covering about 8.4%. The sequencing input was PBMCs or T cells enriched from blood (not recorded which). These receptors all stem from a woman between 18 and 29 years old who had recovered from COVID-19.

This chain uses TRBV6-5 with TRBJ1-1, with unresolved D. Germline CDR1 and CDR2: MNHEY and SVGAGI. V was trimmed by 7 bases and J by 3 bases, leaving 9 bases between them. This CDR3 spans 12 amino acids. CDR3 nucleotide sequence: TGTGCCAGCAAACAGACGTACACTGAAGCTTTCTTT. This sequence encodes CASKQTYTEAFF.

The V call is TRBV12-5, the J call TRBJ1-1; a possible D gene is TRBD1 (5 bases). Trimming removed 6 bases at V and 5 bases at J, with 25 bases between. Per germline, CDR1 LGHNT and CDR2 FRNRAP. This CDR3 comprises 17 residues. The DNA for the CDR3 is TGTGCTAGTGGCGACGACCTTTCCGGGGGGGATTGGACTGAAGCTTTCTTT. Amino acid sequence: CASGDDLSGGDWTEAFF.

The genes are TRBV11-2 and TRBJ2-7; 14 bases align to TRBD2. The CDR3 is 15 residues long. V lost 6 bases to trimming and J lost 9 bases; unmatched junction nucleotides: 10. Germline V gene lookup returns CDR1 SGHAT and CDR2 FQNNGV. The CDR3 bases are TGTGCCAGCAGGCGAATCGGACTAGCGGGGGGAAGGCAGTACTTC. This codes for CASRRIGLAGGRQYF.

The chain couples TRBV4-1 to TRBJ1-5; D is uncertain. Trimming removed 0 bases from V and 4 bases from J, with 4 bases in between. Germline-derived CDR1 and CDR2 are MGHRA and YSYEKL. The CDR3 has 13 amino acids. For the CDR3, the DNA is TGCGCCAGCAGCCAAGACCAAAATCAGCCCCAGCATTTT. Translation gives CASSQDQNQPQHF.

The rearrangement joins TRBV2 to TRBJ2-7; TRBD2 agrees at 11 bases. CDR3 length equals 14 residues. Germline trimming cut 6 bases from V and 0 bases from J; bases unmatched to any gene: 1. Germline-derived CDR1 and CDR2 are SNHLY and FYNNEI. CDR3 in DNA: TGTGCCAGCAGGACTAGCGGGAACTCCTACGAGCAGTACTTC. The encoded protein is CASRTSGNSYEQYF.